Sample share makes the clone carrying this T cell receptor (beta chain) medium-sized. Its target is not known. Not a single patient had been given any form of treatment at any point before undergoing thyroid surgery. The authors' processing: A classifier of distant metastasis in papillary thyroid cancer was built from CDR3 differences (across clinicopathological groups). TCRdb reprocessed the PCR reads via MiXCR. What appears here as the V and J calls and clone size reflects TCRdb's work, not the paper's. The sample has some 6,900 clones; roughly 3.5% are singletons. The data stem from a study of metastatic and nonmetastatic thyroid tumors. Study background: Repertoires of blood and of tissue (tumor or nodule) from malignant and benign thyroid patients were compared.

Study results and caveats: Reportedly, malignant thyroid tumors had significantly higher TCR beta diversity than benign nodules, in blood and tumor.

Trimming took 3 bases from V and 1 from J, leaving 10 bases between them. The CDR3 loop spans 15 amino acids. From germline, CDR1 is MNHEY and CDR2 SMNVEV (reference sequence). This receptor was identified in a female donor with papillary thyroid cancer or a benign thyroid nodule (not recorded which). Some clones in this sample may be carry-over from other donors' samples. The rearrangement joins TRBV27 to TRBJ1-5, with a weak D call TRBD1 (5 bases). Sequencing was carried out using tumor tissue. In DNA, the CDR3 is TGTGCCAGCAGTTTGGTAGGGGACAGCAATCAGCCCCAGCATTTT. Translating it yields CASSLVGDSNQPQHF.